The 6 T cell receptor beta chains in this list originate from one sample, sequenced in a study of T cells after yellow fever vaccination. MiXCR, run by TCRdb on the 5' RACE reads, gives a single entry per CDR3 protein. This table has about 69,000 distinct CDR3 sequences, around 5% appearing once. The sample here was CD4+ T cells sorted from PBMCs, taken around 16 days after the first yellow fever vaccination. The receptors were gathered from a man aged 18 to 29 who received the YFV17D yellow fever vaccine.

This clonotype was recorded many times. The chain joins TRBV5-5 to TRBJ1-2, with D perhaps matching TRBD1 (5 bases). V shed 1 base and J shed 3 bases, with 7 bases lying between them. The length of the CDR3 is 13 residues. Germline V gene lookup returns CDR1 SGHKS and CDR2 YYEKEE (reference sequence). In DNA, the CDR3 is TGTGCCAGCAGCTTGAGGGGCGACTATGGCTACACCTTC. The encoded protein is CASSLRGDYGYTF.

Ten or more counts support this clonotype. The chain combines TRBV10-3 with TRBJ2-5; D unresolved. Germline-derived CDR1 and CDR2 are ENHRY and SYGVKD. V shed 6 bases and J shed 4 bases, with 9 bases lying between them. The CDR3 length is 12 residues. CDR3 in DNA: TGTGCCATCAGCGGACGGTTAGAGACCCAGTACTTC. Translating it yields CAISGRLETQYF.

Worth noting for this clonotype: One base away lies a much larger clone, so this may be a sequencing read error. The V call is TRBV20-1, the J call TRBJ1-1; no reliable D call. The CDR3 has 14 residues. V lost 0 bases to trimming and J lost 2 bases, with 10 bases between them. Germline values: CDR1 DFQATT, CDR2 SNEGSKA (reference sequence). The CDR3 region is CSARDFTVNTEAFF. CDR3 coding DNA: TGCAGTGCTAGAGATTTCACGGTTAACACTGAAGCTTTCTTT.

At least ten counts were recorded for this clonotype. The CDR3 nucleotides are TGTGCCAGCTCACCATCGGTAGGGGGCTACGAGCAGTACGTC. It encodes CASSPSVGGYEQYV. The chain combines TRBV18 with TRBJ2-7, with D possibly TRBD1 on 6 matching bases. Trimming took 2 bases from V and 3 from J, leaving 11 bases between them. Per the germline V gene, CDR1 is KGHSH and CDR2 is LQKENI. The CDR3 sequence is 14 residues long.

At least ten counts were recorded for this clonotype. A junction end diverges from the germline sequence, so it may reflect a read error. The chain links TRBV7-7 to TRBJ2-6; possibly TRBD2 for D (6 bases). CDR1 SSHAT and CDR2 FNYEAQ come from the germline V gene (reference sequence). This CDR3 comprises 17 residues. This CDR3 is CASSLAAVLVGANVLTF. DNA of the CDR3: TGTGCTAGCAGCTTAGCGGCGGTGCTTGTAGGGGCCAACGTCCTGACTTTC.

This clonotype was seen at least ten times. CDR3 DNA: TGTGCCAGCAGCTTAGCGGGCAGGGTGGGCACCGGGGAGCTGTTTTTT. Residues: CASSLAGRVGTGELFF. The chain links TRBV11-2 to TRBJ2-2, with D perhaps matching TRBD1 (5 bases). The germline V gene encodes CDR1 SGHAT and CDR2 FQNNGV. CDR3 length: 16 residues. The V end was cut by 1 base, the J end by 4 bases, with 13 bases between.